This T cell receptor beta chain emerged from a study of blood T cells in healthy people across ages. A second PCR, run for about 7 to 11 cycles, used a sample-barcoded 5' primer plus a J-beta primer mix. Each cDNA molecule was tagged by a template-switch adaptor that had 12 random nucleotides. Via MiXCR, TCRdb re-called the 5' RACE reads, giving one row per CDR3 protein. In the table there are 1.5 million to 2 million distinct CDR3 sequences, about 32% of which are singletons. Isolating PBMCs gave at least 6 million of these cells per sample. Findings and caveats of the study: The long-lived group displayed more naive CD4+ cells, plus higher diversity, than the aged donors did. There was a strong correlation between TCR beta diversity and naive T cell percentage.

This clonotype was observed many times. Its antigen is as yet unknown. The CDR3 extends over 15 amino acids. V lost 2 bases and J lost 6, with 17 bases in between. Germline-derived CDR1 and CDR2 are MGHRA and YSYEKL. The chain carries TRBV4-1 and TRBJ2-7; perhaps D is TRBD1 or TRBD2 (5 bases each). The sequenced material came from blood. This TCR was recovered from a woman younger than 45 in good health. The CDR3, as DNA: TGCGCCAGCAGCCAACCAACGTTATATGGGGGCGAGCAGTACTTC. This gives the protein CASSQPTLYGGEQYF.